Following are 3 T cell receptor beta chains from one sample sequenced in a study of CD8+ T cells in alopecia areata. As the sequencing template, cDNA was produced by extracting RNA and reverse transcribing it. TCRdb's copy holds only in-frame clones and misses some; the assay was immunoSEQ multiplex PCR. The profile shows roughly 150,000 clones, 87% of them singletons. Source: CD8+ T cells sorted from blood, taken at week 0. These receptors were collected from a human donor with alopecia areata.

This chain joins TRBV10-3 and TRBJ2-3; TRBD2 might be the D (5 bases). CDR3 length equals 13 residues. V gave up 3 bases and J gave up 8 bases, with 12 bases separating them. The germline V gene has CDR1 ENHRY and CDR2 SYGVKD. The CDR3 coding sequence is TGTGCCATCAGTGAAAAGCTAGCAGCTACGCAGTATTTT. This codes for CAISEKLAATQYF.

The V call is TRBV7-9, the J call TRBJ2-5, with 7 bases lining up with TRBD2. Unmatched junction bases numbered 3, after V lost 2 bases and J lost 6 bases. The CDR3 totals 13 residues. Per germline, CDR1 SEHNR and CDR2 FQNEAQ (reference sequence). DNA for the CDR3: TGTGCCAGCAGCTTATGGGGAGGGAAGACCCAGTACTTC. As protein: CASSLWGGKTQYF. The entire variable domain, with the rest obtained from reference TRBV7-9 and TRBJ2-5, is as follows: DTGVSQNPRHKITKRGQNVTFRCDPISEHNRLYWYRQTLGQGPEFLTYFQNEAQLEKSRLLSDRFSAERPKGSFSTLEIQRTEQGDSAMYLCASSLWGGKTQYFGPGTRLLVL.

The chain couples TRBV11-1 to TRBJ2-7; a possible D gene is TRBD1 (5 bases). Germline values: CDR1 SGHAT, CDR2 FQDESV (reference sequence). V lost 5 bases and J lost 3, with 17 bases in between. The CDR3 is 15 amino acids. In nucleotides, the CDR3 is TGTGCCAGCAGCCCTAGGAAGGGGCTAGGCTACGAGCAGTACTTC. This sequence encodes CASSPRKGLGYEQYF.